The rows below give T cell receptor beta chains drawn from one sample of a study of blood T cell repertoires in COVID-19. Generated by immunoSEQ multiplex PCR, the TCRdb table keeps only in-frame clones and is missing some. The profile covers around 40,000 clones, with about 85% appearing a single time and approximately 15% taken by the ten largest. Sequenced sample: peripheral blood. All receptors derive from a human donor in a cohort sampled during active COVID-19. CDR3s include the opening cysteine and the closing phenylalanine or tryptophan. The D gene is left open where the match is weak. Not every row has a clone size; where given, it reads once, few, many or a size class.

TRBJ2-2,TRBV28,.,.,CASSLKPGGTGELFF,TGTGCCAGCAGTTTAAAGCCAGGAGGGACCGGGGAGCTGTTTTTT
TRBJ1-4,TRBV5-6,.,.,CASSLGGVSREKLFF,TGTGCCAGCAGCTTGGGGGGAGTCTCGCGAGAAAAACTGTTTTTT
TRBJ1-1,TRBV5-1,.,TRBD1,CASSWGFLGDREAFF,TGCGCCAGCAGCTGGGGCTTCTTGGGGGACAGAGAAGCTTTCTTT
TRBJ2-7,TRBV2,few,TRBD1,CASQKDRNYEQYF,TGTGCCAGCCAAAAGGACAGGAACTACGAGCAGTACTTC
TRBJ1-6,TRBV5-1,once,.,CASRTGLTDSPLHF,TGCGCCAGCAGGACCGGACTTACCGATTCACCCCTCCACTTT
TRBJ2-5,TRBV7-8,.,TRBD2,CASSQRLAGTQETQYF,TGTGCCAGCAGCCAGCGACTAGCGGGGACTCAAGAGACCCAGTACTTC
TRBJ1-2,TRBV5-1,.,.,CASSTGWQNYGYTF,TGCGCCAGCAGTACCGGGTGGCAGAACTATGGCTACACCTTC
TRBJ1-1,TRBV19,.,.,CASRRRMNTEAFF,TGTGCCAGTAGACGGAGAATGAACACTGAAGCTTTCTTT
TRBJ2-5,TRBV9,.,.,CASSVRAGETQYF,TGTGCCAGCAGCGTTCGCGCGGGAGAGACCCAGTACTTC
TRBJ1-1,TRBV6-5,.,.,CASKEDPNGVTEAFF,TGTGCCAGCAAGGAGGACCCAAATGGTGTTACTGAAGCTTTCTTT
TRBJ1-1,TRBV18,few,.,CASSPPTRTEAFF,TGTGCCAGCTCACCGCCGACAAGGACTGAAGCTTTCTTT
TRBJ1-1,TRBV6-1,.,.,CASSEIRRTEAFF,TGTGCCAGCAGTGAGATCCGGAGGACTGAAGCTTTCTTT
TRBJ2-1,TRBV5-5,.,TRBD2,CASGTSGGAYNEQFF,TGTGCCAGCGGCACTAGCGGGGGGGCTTACAATGAGCAGTTCTTC
TRBJ1-5,TRBV7-8,.,.,CASSLAEGAVNQPQHF,TGTGCCAGCAGCTTAGCGGAGGGTGCGGTCAATCAGCCCCAGCATTTT
TRBJ2-7,TRBV5-1,.,TRBD1,CASSLRGQGYEQYF,TGCGCCAGCAGCTTGCGGGGACAGGGCTACGAGCAGTACTTC
TRBJ2-1,TRBV18,.,.,CASSPGGGISYNEQFF,TGTGCCAGCTCACCAGGAGGTGGGATCTCCTACAATGAGCAGTTCTTC
TRBJ1-2,TRBV2,.,.,CASSPILGGDYGYTF,TGTGCCAGCAGTCCGATTCTGGGGGGTGACTATGGCTACACCTTC
TRBJ1-1,TRBV10-3,.,.,CAIRNGGSSTEAFF,TGTGCCATCAGGAATGGGGGCTCTAGCACTGAAGCTTTCTTT
TRBJ2-1,TRBV2,.,.,CASSDWTPVGQFF,TGTGCCAGCAGTGATTGGACACCTGTAGGGCAGTTCTTC
TRBJ2-5,TRBV9,.,.,CASSSIGGKETQYF,TGTGCCAGCAGCTCGATCGGGGGAAAAGAGACCCAGTACTTC
TRBJ2-5,TRBV5-1,.,TRBD1,CASSFDRDGKTQYF,TGCGCCAGCAGCTTTGACAGGGATGGAAAGACCCAGTACTTC
TRBJ2-7,TRBV4-1,.,.,CASSQPSRVPSYEQYF,TGCGCCAGCAGCCAACCCTCCAGGGTTCCATCCTACGAGCAGTACTTC
TRBJ2-2,TRBV18,.,TRBD2,CASSFRQLAGINTGELFF,TGTGCCAGCTCTTTCCGACAACTAGCGGGGATCAACACCGGGGAGCTGTTTTTT
TRBJ2-7,TRBV19,.,.,CASSNNPSGTTSYEQYF,TGTGCCAGTAGTAACAATCCAAGCGGGACAACCTCCTACGAGCAGTACTTC
TRBJ2-5,TRBV11-2,.,TRBD1,CASSRGQGVETQYF,TGTGCCAGCAGCCGAGGACAGGGTGTGGAGACCCAGTACTTC
TRBJ1-4,TRBV10-3,.,.,CAISEGGGRVEKLFF,TGTGCCATCAGTGAGGGTGGTGGCCGGGTTGAAAAACTGTTTTTT
TRBJ1-2,TRBV19,.,TRBD1,CASSRDRYYGYTF,TGTGCCAGTAGCCGGGACAGATACTATGGCTACACCTTC
TRBJ2-7,TRBV11-3,.,TRBD1,CASSPGQALSYEQYF,TGTGCCAGCAGCCCTGGACAGGCACTCTCCTACGAGCAGTACTTC
TRBJ2-3,TRBV6-1,once,TRBD1,CASSAAPGQGSRGTQYF,TGTGCCAGCAGTGCAGCCCCGGGACAGGGGTCGCGCGGTACGCAGTATTTT
TRBJ2-5,TRBV7-9,.,TRBD2,CASSLVSSGGETQYF,TGTGCCAGCAGCTTAGTTTCTAGCGGGGGGGAGACCCAGTACTTC
TRBJ2-7,TRBV19,.,.,CASSSWGPGEYEQYF,TGTGCCAGTAGTTCCTGGGGCCCGGGTGAATACGAGCAGTACTTC
TRBJ1-4,TRBV29-1,.,.,CSVEDQRRKLFF,TGCAGCGTTGAAGATCAAAGGAGGAAACTGTTTTTT
TRBJ2-1,TRBV7-7,.,TRBD2,CASSNGLAGGHEQFF,TGTGCCAGCAGCAACGGACTAGCGGGGGGTCATGAGCAGTTCTTC
TRBJ1-6,TRBV5-6,.,TRBD1,CASSLVAGGSPLHF,TGTGCCAGCAGCTTGGTGGCAGGGGGATCACCCCTCCACTTT
TRBJ1-1,TRBV12-3/TRBV12-4,many,TRBD1,CASTWDSGTEAFF,TGTGCCAGCACCTGGGACAGTGGGACTGAAGCTTTCTTT
TRBJ1-6,TRBV6-5,once,TRBD1,CASTGQGGSPLHF,TGTGCCAGTACAGGACAGGGCGGTTCACCCCTCCACTTT
TRBJ2-5,TRBV6-2/TRBV6-3,.,.,CASSQHDNQETQYF,TGTGCCAGCAGTCAACATGACAACCAAGAGACCCAGTACTTC
TRBJ1-2,TRBV7-8,once,.,CASSLAFDSLYGYTF,TGTGCCAGCAGCTTAGCCTTCGACAGCTTATATGGCTACACCTTC
TRBJ1-2,TRBV15,.,TRBD1,CATSRGSDRGRFSYTF,TGTGCCACCAGCAGGGGCAGTGACAGGGGGCGGTTTAGCTACACCTTC
TRBJ2-5,TRBV7-9,.,TRBD1,CASSSGTVGETQYF,TGTGCCAGCAGCTCCGGGACAGTAGGAGAGACCCAGTACTTC
TRBJ2-7,TRBV6-4,.,.,CASSEPPYEQYF,TGTGCCAGCAGCGAGCCCCCCTACGAGCAGTACTTC
TRBJ1-1,TRBV7-3,.,.,CASSLGAPGEAFF,TGTGCCAGCAGCTTAGGGGCCCCGGGTGAAGCTTTCTTT
TRBJ1-1,TRBV5-1,once,TRBD1,CASSLSKGASNTEAFF,TGCGCCAGCAGCTTGTCGAAGGGGGCCTCGAACACTGAAGCTTTCTTT
TRBJ2-3,TRBV5-4,.,.,CASSGDYGTDTQYF,TGTGCCAGCAGCGGCGACTACGGCACAGATACGCAGTATTTT
TRBJ1-4,TRBV3-1/TRBV3-2,.,.,CASSHRAGGGEKLFF,TGTGCCAGCAGTCACAGGGCCGGGGGGGGTGAAAAACTGTTTTTT
TRBJ2-7,TRBV5-1,.,.,CASSSPGVYEQYF,TGCGCCAGCAGCAGCCCGGGGGTCTACGAGCAGTACTTC
TRBJ2-4,TRBV6-1,.,TRBD1,CASSEVSLGTGPAKNIQYF,TGTGCCAGCAGTGAAGTTTCTTTGGGGACAGGCCCCGCCAAAAACATTCAGTACTTC
TRBJ1-3,TRBV5-4,few,.,CASSPQGNAGNTIYF,TGTGCCAGCAGCCCTCAGGGTAATGCTGGAAACACCATATATTTT
TRBJ2-7,TRBV12-5,once,.,CASAQDGRDHEQYF,TGTGCTAGTGCCCAAGACGGCAGGGATCACGAGCAGTACTTC
TRBJ1-5,TRBV10-3,.,TRBD1,CAISESTGGEQPQHF,TGTGCCATCAGTGAGTCAACAGGGGGTGAGCAGCCCCAGCATTTT
TRBJ1-1,TRBV7-9,.,TRBD1,CASSLVGRGPSNTEAFF,TGTGCCAGCAGCTTAGTTGGCAGGGGGCCATCAAACACTGAAGCTTTCTTT
TRBJ1-1,TRBV19,.,.,CASSMARTDEAFF,TGTGCCAGTAGTATGGCACGGACAGACGAAGCTTTCTTT
TRBJ2-7,TRBV19,.,.,CASSIGTLGAREQYF,TGTGCCAGTAGTATAGGGACGCTGGGGGCTCGCGAGCAGTACTTC
TRBJ1-1,TRBV27,.,.,CASSLFGYTGERDTEAFF,TGTGCCAGCAGTTTATTCGGGTATACGGGTGAGAGGGACACTGAAGCTTTCTTT
TRBJ1-6,TRBV3-1/TRBV3-2,.,.,CASSQGGVSPLHF,TGTGCCAGCAGCCAAGGGGGAGTGTCACCCCTCCACTTT
TRBJ2-7,TRBV18,once,TRBD2,CASSPSSGLYEQYF,TGTGCCAGCTCACCATCTAGCGGCCTCTACGAGCAGTACTTC
TRBJ1-1,TRBV10-3,.,TRBD1,CAISGGGTGEAFF,TGTGCCATCAGTGGAGGGGGGACAGGGGAAGCTTTCTTT